A single sample is the source of the 9 T cell receptor beta chains below, sequenced in a study of identical twins (dated by TCRdb to 2016 to 2017). The method behind the library was 5' RACE. This sample was sequenced with an Illumina HiSeq 2000. TCRdb trimmed public reads at Q25 via fastp, called clones via MiXCR and kept in-frame beta chains. Rows matching on CDR3 protein sequence are summarized as one entry with the most common DNA and genes. This sample comprises nearly 650,000 distinct CDR3 sequences, around 7.5% of them detected only once. The top ten hold roughly 1.5% of the sample. These data were likewise used in another study, on yellow fever vaccine responses in identical twins.

Sequences were obtained from PBMCs. The receptor source for this set is a woman aged 18-35 years in good health.

This chain joins TRBV25-1 and TRBJ2-2; TRBD2 matches at 13 bases. The CDR3 is 15 amino acids. CDR1 is MGHDK and CDR2 is SYGVNS in the germline V gene. The V and J ends lost 8 bases and 5 bases, in that order; junction bases with no gene match: 5. CDR3 bases: TGTGCCAGCGGACTAGCGGGAGTTAAGACCGGGGAGCTGTTTTTT. This sequence encodes CASGLAGVKTGELFF.

This clonotype was seen repeatedly, ten times or more. This chain uses TRBV5-1 with TRBJ2-2, with 7 bases fitting TRBD1. Per germline, CDR1 SGHRS and CDR2 YFSETQ. Trimming took 4 bases from V and 1 from J; bases not matched to a gene: 4. The CDR3 consists of 15 residues. The CDR3 sequence is CASSVGTVNTGELFF. CDR3 nucleotides: TGCGCCAGCAGCGTGGGGACAGTGAACACCGGGGAGCTGTTTTTT.

The J gene is TRBJ2-7, the V gene TRBV6-6, with 9 positions matching TRBD2. CDR1 is MNHNY, CDR2 SVGAGI, per germline (reference sequence). This CDR3 spans 12 amino acids. The V and J ends lost 6 bases and 7 bases, in that order; junction bases with no gene match: 4. CDR3 region: CASRAGGGEQYF. The CDR3 DNA reads TGTGCCAGCAGGGCGGGAGGGGGTGAGCAGTACTTC.

There are many counts of this clonotype. The rearrangement links TRBV5-1 to TRBJ2-3, with D perhaps matching TRBD1 (6 bases). V was pared by 3 bases and J by 1 base, with 15 bases between. The CDR3 sequence is 16 residues long. Germline lookup yields CDR1 SGHRS and CDR2 YFSETQ. The CDR3 loop is CASSWGQPLRTDTQYF. CDR3 nucleotide sequence: TGCGCCAGCAGCTGGGGGCAGCCCCTCCGCACAGATACGCAGTATTTT.

The chain has TRBV2 and TRBJ2-1; 9 bases match TRBD2. Trimming cost V 8 bases and J 5 bases; bases outside gene matches: 7. The length of the CDR3 is 14 residues. The germline V gene has CDR1 SNHLY and CDR2 FYNNEI. Here the CDR3 reads CASPMGTSNNEQFF. DNA of the CDR3: TGTGCCAGCCCCATGGGGACTAGCAACAATGAGCAGTTCTTC.

This clonotype was seen a few times. This sequence joins TRBV12-3 or TRBV12-4 and TRBJ1-6; tentatively, D is TRBD1 (6 bases). Trimming removed 6 bases at V and 7 bases at J, with 16 bases between. The CDR3 contains 15 residues. Here the CDR3 DNA reads TGTGCCAGCAGCCACGACAGGCCGATGAATTCACCCCTCCACTTT. Protein product: CASSHDRPMNSPLHF.

The chain couples TRBV5-1 to TRBJ2-3; possible D gene TRBD2, 5 bases. Deletions cut 1 base from V and 2 bases from J, with 11 bases between. This CDR3 has 15 amino acids. The V gene's germline CDR1 is SGHRS and CDR2 YFSETQ. The CDR3 DNA sequence: TGCGCCAGCAGCTTGTCGTGGGAGTACACAGATACGCAGTATTTT. Protein: CASSLSWEYTDTQYF.

The chain joins TRBV20-1 to TRBJ2-1, with 8 bases that match TRBD2. With V trimmed by 6 bases and J by 0 bases, 4 bases remained unmatched. The CDR3 has 14 amino acids. CDR1 is DFQATT and CDR2 is SNEGSKA in the germline V gene (reference sequence). The CDR3: CSASRGASYNEQFF. The CDR3 nucleotides read TGCAGTGCGTCGCGGGGGGCCTCCTACAATGAGCAGTTCTTC.

This clonotype was detected a few times. V is TRBV5-1 and J is TRBJ2-7, with 8 positions matching TRBD2. The CDR3 spans 16 residues. The germline V gene has CDR1 SGHRS and CDR2 YFSETQ. The J segment lost 0 bases and the V segment lost 4 bases, leaving 9 bases of the junction unmatched. The CDR3 region has the DNA TGCGCCAGCAGCGGAACCAGCGGGAGCGGCTCCTACGAGCAGTACTTC. Protein product: CASSGTSGSGSYEQYF.